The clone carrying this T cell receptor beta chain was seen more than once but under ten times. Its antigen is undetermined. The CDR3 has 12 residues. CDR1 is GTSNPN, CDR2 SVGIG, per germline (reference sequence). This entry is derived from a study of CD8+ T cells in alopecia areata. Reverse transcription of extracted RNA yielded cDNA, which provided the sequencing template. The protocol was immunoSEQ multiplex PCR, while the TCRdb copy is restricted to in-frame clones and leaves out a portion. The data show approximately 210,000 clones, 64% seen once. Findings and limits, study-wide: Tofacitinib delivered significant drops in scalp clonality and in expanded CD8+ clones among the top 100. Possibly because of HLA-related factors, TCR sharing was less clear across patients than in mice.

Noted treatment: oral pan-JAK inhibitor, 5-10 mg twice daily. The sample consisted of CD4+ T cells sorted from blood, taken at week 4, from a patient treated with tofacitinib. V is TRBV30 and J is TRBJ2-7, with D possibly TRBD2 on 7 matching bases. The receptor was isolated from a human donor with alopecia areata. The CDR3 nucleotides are TGTGCTAGGGGGGGTGAATCCTACGAGCAGTACTTC. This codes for CARGGESYEQYF.